This T cell receptor beta chain was found in a study of blood T cells in healthy people across ages. The donors, all healthy, were Caucasians living in Russia, aged about 6 to 95. Combining a sample-barcoded 5' primer with a J-beta primer mix, a second PCR ran for about 6 to 12 cycles. TCRdb ran MiXCR on the 5' RACE reads and lists one entry per CDR3 protein. The sample lists about a million distinct CDR3 sequences, roughly 50% occurring once. Trimming stripped 1 base from V and 2 bases from J, with 9 bases between. This CDR3 has 14 amino acids. Germline CDR1 LNHNV, CDR2 YYDKDF (reference sequence). This clonotype came up a few times.

Material for sequencing was blood. The rearrangement links TRBV15 to TRBJ2-7, with no clear D. The sequence came from a man aged 30 to 45 in good health. The CDR3 nucleotides read TGTGCCACCAGCAGAGCTAGTCAGACCTACGAGCAGTACTTC. It encodes CATSRASQTYEQYF.